This section outlines one TCR beta chain sequence together with its context. Here immunoSEQ multiplex PCR was the method, and the copy in TCRdb shows in-frame clones only, minus some. This repertoire shows 450,000 to 500,000 clones, approximately 80% found once; its top ten account for 9.5% to 15%. The V gene's germline CDR1 is PRHDT and CDR2 FYEKMQ (reference sequence). Trimming took off 4 bases at V and 8 bases at J, with 14 bases between the two ends. This CDR3 has 14 amino acids. The data derive from a study of shared clonotypes between healthy human individuals. The receptor was isolated from a woman between 40 and 50 years old in good health. Some clones in this sample may be carry-over from other donors' samples. The sequenced sample consisted of PBMCs. This chain uses TRBV13 with TRBJ2-2, with D perhaps TRBD1 or TRBD2 (5 bases each). The CDR3 protein is CASSSLTGHGELFF. For the CDR3, the DNA is TGTGCCAGCAGCTCACTCACGGGGCATGGGGAGCTGTTTTTT.